The 7 T cell receptor beta chains below all came from one sample that was sequenced in a study of early T cells in non-severe SARS-CoV-2 infection. A single record per CDR3 protein comes from TCRdb applying MiXCR to the 5' RACE reads. The sample has roughly 56,000 distinct CDR3 sequences, 8% to 10% seen once. Source material: whole blood. The receptor set was obtained from an adult who was a healthcare worker with PCR-confirmed SARS-CoV-2 infection or an uninfected control (not recorded which).

In its sample, this clonotype was seen a few times. The rearrangement links TRBV7-3 to TRBJ2-7; 9 positions agree with TRBD2. CDR1 and CDR2 (germline): SGHTA, FQGTGA. This CDR3 has 14 amino acids. The V segment lost 0 bases and the J segment 6 bases; nucleotides outside the gene matches: 3. The CDR3: CASSLTKTSGEQYF. CDR3 nucleotide sequence: TGTGCCAGCAGCTTAACGAAGACTAGCGGCGAGCAGTACTTC.

This clonotype appeared many times. V and J are TRBV12-3 or TRBV12-4 and TRBJ1-4, with D unclear. V lost 5 bases to trimming and J lost 8 bases, with 15 bases between them. CDR3 length: 14 amino acids. The CDR3 region is CASSPSGYGEKLFF. The DNA for the CDR3 is TGTGCCAGCAGTCCTTCAGGCTACGGGGAAAAACTGTTTTTT.

This clonotype was detected a few times. The chain is built from TRBV5-5 and TRBJ1-1, with D uncertain. Germline CDR1 SGHKS, CDR2 YYEKEE (reference sequence). The CDR3 has 14 amino acids. Trimming removed 0 bases from V and 3 bases from J, with 9 bases in between. CDR3 nucleotide sequence: TGTGCCAGCAGCTTGGAGGGTACGTACACTGAAGCTTTCTTT. Its protein is CASSLEGTYTEAFF. Looking up the rest from reference TRBV5-5 and TRBJ1-1 gives the full variable domain: DAGVTQSPTHLIKTRGQQVTLRCSPISGHKSVSWYQQVLGQGPQFIFQYYEKEERGRGNFPDRFSARQFPNYSSELNVNALLLGDSALYLCASSLEGTYTEAFFGQGTRLTVV.

This clonotype has just a few counts. This chain links TRBV6-1 with TRBJ2-1; tentative D call: TRBD2 (5 bases). Deletions cut 7 bases from V and 0 bases from J, with 13 bases between. Germline CDR1 reads MNHNS; CDR2 reads SASEGT. The CDR3 consists of 15 residues. The DNA for the CDR3 is TGTGCCAGCATTGGAGGAGCCAGCTCCTACAATGAGCAGTTCTTC. This codes for CASIGGASSYNEQFF.

The rearrangement joins TRBV5-1 to TRBJ2-2, with a possible D match to TRBD1 (6 bases). V lost 7 bases and J lost 2, with 15 bases in between. The CDR3 loop spans 15 amino acids. From germline, CDR1 is SGHRS and CDR2 YFSETQ. The CDR3 is CASRAGTTNTGELFF. The CDR3 DNA is TGCGCCAGCCGGGCCGGGACAACTAACACCGGGGAGCTGTTTTTT.

This chain links TRBV19 with TRBJ2-4; 8 bases map to TRBD1. Germline V gene data show CDR1 as LNHDA and CDR2 as SQIVND (reference sequence). V dropped 6 bases and J dropped 7; count of bases not matched to a gene: 8. This CDR3 is 14 amino acids long. In nucleotides, the CDR3 is TGTGCCAGTAGCCATCCAGGGGGCAGGAACATTCAGTACTTC. It translates to CASSHPGGRNIQYF.

This clonotype was seen at least ten times. The V gene is TRBV29-1, the J gene TRBJ1-1, with a weak D call TRBD1 (5 bases). Trimming left V 7 bases short and J 1 base short, with 13 bases between. Per the germline V gene, CDR1 is SQVTM and CDR2 is ANQGSEA. This CDR3 has 13 residues. The CDR3 DNA reads TGCAGCGGGACGGGGGGGAGGAACACTGAAGCTTTCTTT. This encodes CSGTGGRNTEAFF.